The 26 T cell receptor beta chains presented below share a single source sample, sequenced in a study of beta chain features in type 1 diabetes. Study results and limitations: Among all four CD4+ subsets, Type 1 diabetes patients had TCRB CDR3s that were moderately but significantly shorter.

What was sequenced were expressed TCRB transcripts, since all of the isolated RNA had been reverse transcribed. Only in-frame clones appear in the TCRdb table, and some are missing; sequencing was by immunoSEQ multiplex PCR. The sample records a few hundred thousand clones, over 8.5% being singletons. Their recognized antigens are unknown. The source material was central memory CD4+ T cells from blood. The receptors originated from a man aged 25-45 years with type 1 diabetes.

This chain uses TRBV7-9 with TRBJ2-1, with D unclear. Trimming shortened V by 2 bases and J by 6 bases, and 8 bases separated the two germline ends. The CDR3 runs 13 residues. Germline CDR1 is SEHNR and CDR2 is FQNEAQ (reference sequence). The CDR3 protein is CASSLNLGNEQFF. CDR3 coding DNA: TGTGCCAGCAGCTTAAACCTTGGCAATGAGCAGTTCTTC.

The rearrangement links TRBV9 to TRBJ1-4, with D hard to call. The CDR3 is made up of 15 amino acids. Trimming took 1 base from V and 3 from J, leaving 10 bases between them. CDR1 SGDLS and CDR2 YYNGEE come from the germline V gene. CDR3 in amino acids: CASSVMGSPNEKLFF. DNA of the CDR3: TGTGCCAGCAGCGTAATGGGGAGTCCTAATGAAAAACTGTTTTTT.

This clone has a handful of counts. This chain links TRBV11-2 with TRBJ2-1; D not resolved. CDR1 and CDR2 (germline): SGHAT, FQNNGV. Trimming removed 1 base at V and 5 bases at J, with 12 bases between. This CDR3 is 15 amino acids long. The CDR3 DNA reads as TGTGCCAGCAGCTTAGGGGCCGGTTTCAACAATGAGCAGTTCTTC. It encodes CASSLGAGFNNEQFF.

This clone was seen a handful of times. This chain links TRBV6-5 with TRBJ2-5; a weak D match, TRBD2 (6 bases). The CDR3 contains 14 residues. Trimming stripped 5 bases from V and 5 bases from J, with 15 bases between. Germline V CDR1 and CDR2: MNHEY, SVGAGI. The CDR3 sequence: CASSESGGRETQYF. CDR3 in DNA: TGTGCCAGCAGTGAATCTGGAGGGAGGGAGACCCAGTACTTC.

This clone turned up a few times. The chain joins TRBV4-3 to TRBJ1-3; D call uncertain. V lost 0 bases, J lost 5 bases, and 11 bases lay in between. This CDR3 contains 15 residues. Germline-derived CDR1 and CDR2 are LGHNA and YSLEER. CDR3: CASSQDSGTRNTIYF. In DNA, the CDR3 is TGCGCCAGCAGCCAAGATAGCGGCACTAGAAACACCATATATTTT.

The chain carries TRBV27 and TRBJ2-3; 10 bases align to TRBD1. The CDR3 sequence is 15 residues long. The germline V gene has CDR1 MNHEY and CDR2 SMNVEV (reference sequence). Trimming removed 7 bases from V and 5 bases from J; junction bases left unmatched: 9. For the CDR3, the DNA is TGTGCCAGCACCAAAGGAGACAGGGGGCTAGATACGCAGTATTTT. This translates into CASTKGDRGLDTQYF.

The rearrangement joins TRBV30 to TRBJ1-5; D possibly corresponds to TRBD1 (5 bases). Germline CDR1 GTSNPN, CDR2 SVGIG (reference sequence). This CDR3 comprises 13 residues. Trimming removed 2 bases at V and 7 bases at J, with 12 bases between. The CDR3 region is CAWSRGVAQPQHF. CDR3 nucleotide sequence: TGTGCCTGGAGTCGGGGGGTGGCCCAGCCCCAGCATTTT.

This chain joins TRBV7-9 and TRBJ1-2; perhaps TRBD1 as D (5 bases). Germline-derived CDR1 and CDR2 are SEHNR and FQNEAQ (reference sequence). CDR3 length: 14 residues. V lost 5 bases and J 3 bases, leaving 13 bases between the germline ends. CDR3 residues: CASSLTPRDYGYTF. The CDR3 DNA sequence: TGTGCCAGCAGCCTAACGCCCAGGGACTATGGCTACACCTTC.

Notes on this clone: Relative to the germline gene, one junction end is altered; a read error may explain this. CDR3 region: CASTATQYF. CDR3 bases: TGTGCCAGCACAGCTACGCAGTATTTT. The V call is TRBV2, the J call TRBJ2-3; D gene ambiguous. CDR1 SNHLY and CDR2 FYNNEI come from the germline V gene. The CDR3 is made up of 9 amino acids.

V usage is TRBV5-5 and J usage is TRBJ2-5, with D hard to call. Germline CDR1 SGHKS, CDR2 YYEKEE (reference sequence). V gave up 0 bases and J gave up 5 bases, with 8 bases separating them. The CDR3 runs 13 residues. CDR3 coding DNA: TGTGCCAGCAGCTTGGAAGGGTTGGAGACCCAGTACTTC. It is translated as CASSLEGLETQYF.

The rearrangement uses TRBV13 and TRBJ2-7, with 10 bases lining up with TRBD2. The germline V gene encodes CDR1 PRHDT and CDR2 FYEKMQ (reference sequence). The CDR3 sequence is 15 residues long. Losses at the gene ends were 6 bases for V and 3 bases for J; bases not matched to a gene: 8. CDR3 nucleotides: TGTGCCAGCAGTCAGGCCGGGACTAGCGACTACGAGCAGTACTTC. This gives the protein CASSQAGTSDYEQYF.

This rearrangement joins TRBV19 to TRBJ2-2; D gene ambiguous. The CDR3 covers 16 residues. Germline lookup yields CDR1 LNHDA and CDR2 SQIVND (reference sequence). V was trimmed by 5 bases and J by 2 bases, leaving 15 bases between them. Here the CDR3 reads CASSPLGQVNTGELFF. CDR3 in DNA: TGTGCCAGTAGTCCACTCGGGCAGGTCAACACCGGGGAGCTGTTTTTT.

The sample holds many counts of this clone. This chain links TRBV18 with TRBJ1-1; no clear D gene. Looked up from germline, CDR1 is KGHSH and CDR2 is LQKENI. The CDR3 spans 12 residues. V lost 3 bases and J lost 4, with 6 bases in between. CDR3 residues: CASSPEGTEAFF. In nucleotides, the CDR3 is TGTGCCAGCTCACCGGAGGGCACTGAAGCTTTCTTT.

This clone was counted between two and nine times. This CDR3 is CASSLSTYQEALNQPQHF. CDR3 DNA sequence: TGTGCCAGCAGTTTATCGACTTACCAAGAGGCGCTCAATCAGCCCCAGCATTTT. V and J are TRBV28 and TRBJ1-5, with D unclear. Germline CDR1 reads MDHEN; CDR2 reads SYDVKM. The CDR3 runs 18 residues. V was cut by 1 base and J by 3 bases, with 19 bases left in between.

The J gene is TRBJ2-5, the V gene TRBV6-1; no reliable D call. V was trimmed by 7 bases and J by 5 bases, leaving 17 bases between them. Germline V gene sequence: CDR1 MNHNS, CDR2 SASEGT. The CDR3 has 14 residues. CDR3 DNA: TGTGCCAGCACCAGAGGACCACTTGGGGAGACCCAGTACTTC. Translation: CASTRGPLGETQYF.

The table lists this clone with a few counts. The chain links TRBV6-5 to TRBJ1-2; TRBD1 matches 9 bases. This CDR3 has 15 residues. Germline CDR1 MNHEY, CDR2 SVGAGI. Trimming cost V 6 bases and J 2 bases; bases outside gene matches: 7. CDR3 nucleotide sequence: TGTGCCAGCAGCCCCGGGACAGGGAACAACTATGGCTACACCTTC. It is translated as CASSPGTGNNYGYTF.

This chain connects TRBV27 to TRBJ2-1, with 11 bases fitting TRBD2. Per germline, CDR1 MNHEY and CDR2 SMNVEV (reference sequence). The CDR3 is 17 residues long. Unmatched junction bases numbered 8, after V lost 4 bases and J lost 3 bases. Here the CDR3 reads CASSSPIGTSGYNEQFF. The CDR3 DNA reads as TGTGCCAGCAGTTCCCCCATCGGGACTAGCGGCTACAATGAGCAGTTCTTC.

This clone was observed a handful of times. This chain uses TRBV2 with TRBJ1-1; D gene unclear. Trimming took 4 bases from V and 8 from J, leaving 14 bases between them. The CDR3 consists of 13 residues. Germline V gene lookup returns CDR1 SNHLY and CDR2 FYNNEI. The chain's CDR3 is CASSARSGGEAFF. Here the CDR3 DNA reads TGTGCCAGCAGTGCCCGGAGCGGTGGCGAAGCTTTCTTT.

The V and J genes are TRBV28 and TRBJ2-2; D is uncertain. Germline values: CDR1 MDHEN, CDR2 SYDVKM. The CDR3 spans 14 residues. The ends were cut back, 6 bases at V and 5 bases at J, with 13 bases in the middle. The CDR3 reads CASRHTFYTGELFF. CDR3 coding DNA: TGTGCCAGCAGACATACCTTTTATACCGGGGAGCTGTTTTTT. The variable domain in full, completed from reference TRBV28 and TRBJ2-2, reads DVKVTQSSRYLVKRTGEKVFLECVQDMDHENMFWYRQDPGLGLRLIYFSYDVKMKEKGDIPEGYSVSREKKERFSLILESASTNQTSMYLCASRHTFYTGELFFGEGSRLTVL.

This clone was observed a few times. The chain couples TRBV19 to TRBJ1-4; D unclear. The CDR3 spans 15 residues. With 5 bases removed from V and 5 bases from J, the gap between germline ends came to 15 bases. The germline V gene has CDR1 LNHDA and CDR2 SQIVND (reference sequence). Written as DNA, the CDR3 is TGTGCCAGTAGTCTTCCGGGAGGATACAATGAAAAACTGTTTTTT. It yields the protein CASSLPGGYNEKLFF.

This clone was counted many times. J is TRBJ2-1 and V is TRBV7-9, with 13 bases lining up with TRBD2. This CDR3 has 16 amino acids. The V gene's germline CDR1 is SEHNR and CDR2 FQNEAQ (reference sequence). J was trimmed by 7 bases and V by 5 bases; bases with no gene match: 8. The DNA of the CDR3 is TGTGCCAGCAGCCGGACTAGCGGGAGCCTGAGGAATGAGCAGTTCTTC. Its translation: CASSRTSGSLRNEQFF. Looking up the rest from reference TRBV7-9 and TRBJ2-1 gives the full variable domain: DTGVSQNPRHKITKRGQNVTFRCDPISEHNRLYWYRQTLGQGPEFLTYFQNEAQLEKSRLLSDRFSAERPKGSFSTLEIQRTEQGDSAMYLCASSRTSGSLRNEQFFGPGTRLTVL.

The chain recombines TRBV5-1 with TRBJ2-2, with TRBD2 matching over 13 bases. The V gene end was trimmed by 4 bases and the J gene end by 6 bases; junction bases not matched to a gene: 9. The CDR3 loop spans 17 amino acids. Per the germline V gene, CDR1 is SGHRS and CDR2 is YFSETQ. CDR3 sequence: CASSTGLAGEWAGELFF. CDR3 DNA sequence: TGCGCCAGCAGCACCGGACTAGCGGGAGAGTGGGCCGGGGAGCTGTTTTTT.

This clone occurred a few times. The DNA is left out, because the CDR3 cannot be placed on it with certainty; the CDR3 is given as TCRdb lists it. The V and J genes are TRBV9 and TRBJ2-2; the table's D call TRBD2 went unverified against the DNA. The CDR3 sequence runs 14 residues, both termini included. Germline CDR1 and CDR2: SGDLS and YYNGEE. CDR3: CAINRGLGPGSCFF.

The chain combines TRBV28 with TRBJ2-1; D remains unclear. The V gene lost 3 bases and the J gene lost 6 bases, with 3 bases spanning the gap. The CDR3 covers 11 residues. Germline V gene data show CDR1 as MDHEN and CDR2 as SYDVKM. This CDR3 reads CASSLVNEQFF. In DNA form, the CDR3 reads TGTGCCAGCAGTTTGGTCAATGAGCAGTTCTTC.

The sample holds a few counts of this clone. The chain links TRBV2 to TRBJ2-7; 7 nucleotides line up with TRBD2. V trimming: 7 bases; J trimming: 2 bases; junction bases outside the gene matches: 8. Germline V gene data show CDR1 as SNHLY and CDR2 as FYNNEI. CDR3 length: 14 amino acids. The CDR3 loop is CASIPTSSPYEQYF. CDR3 bases: TGTGCCAGCATTCCGACTAGCTCCCCCTACGAGCAGTACTTC.

This chain connects TRBV6-5 to TRBJ1-2; D not resolved. V lost 5 bases and J 8 bases, leaving 15 bases between the germline ends. The CDR3 is 13 residues long. Germline assignment: CDR1 MNHEY and CDR2 SVGAGI. CDR3 sequence (DNA): TGTGCCAGCAGTGGCCGTGGAGTGAGCGGCTACACCTTC. Its protein is CASSGRGVSGYTF.